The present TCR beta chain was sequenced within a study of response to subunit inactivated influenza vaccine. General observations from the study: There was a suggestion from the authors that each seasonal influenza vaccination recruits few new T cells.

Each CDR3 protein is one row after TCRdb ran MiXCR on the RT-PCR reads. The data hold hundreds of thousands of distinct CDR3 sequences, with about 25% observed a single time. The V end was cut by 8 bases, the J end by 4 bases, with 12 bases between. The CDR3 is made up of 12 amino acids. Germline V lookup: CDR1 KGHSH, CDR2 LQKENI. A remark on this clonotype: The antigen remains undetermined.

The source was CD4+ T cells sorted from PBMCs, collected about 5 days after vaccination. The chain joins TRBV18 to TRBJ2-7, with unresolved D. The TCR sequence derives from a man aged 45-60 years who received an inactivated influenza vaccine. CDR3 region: CASAKGVYEQYF. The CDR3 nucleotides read TGTGCCAGCGCGAAGGGCGTTTACGAGCAGTACTTC. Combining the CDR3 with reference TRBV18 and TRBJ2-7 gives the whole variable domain NAGVMQNPRHLVRRRGQEARLRCSPMKGHSHVYWYRQLPEEGLKFMVYLQKENIIDESGMPKERFSAEFPKEGPSILRIQQVVRGDSAAYFCASAKGVYEQYFGPGTRLTVT.